The rows below give T cell receptor beta chains drawn from one sample of a study of T cells after yellow fever vaccination. TCRdb reprocessed the 5' RACE reads with MiXCR, giving one entry per CDR3 protein. The sample yields some 300,000 distinct CDR3 sequences, approximately 11% seen once. Sequencing was performed on CD4+ T cells sorted from PBMCs, taken 45 days after the yellow fever booster vaccination. These receptors were collected from a man between 18 and 29 years old who received the YFV17D yellow fever vaccine. CDR3s include the opening cysteine and the closing phenylalanine or tryptophan. The order of the fields is clone size, V gene, D gene, J gene, CDR3 DNA, CDR3 protein. The D gene is left open where the match is weak. Expanded clones are given a class, and other clones once, few, many or no size at all.

once,TRBV7-2,-,TRBJ2-7,TGTGCCAGCAGCTCCCTAGACAGACGATCCTACGAGCAGTACTTC,CASSSLDRRSYEQYF
few,TRBV5-1,-,TRBJ2-5,TGCGCCAGCAGCTTGGAGGAGGCCGACCAAGAGACCCAGTACTTC,CASSLEEADQETQYF
once,TRBV7-9,-,TRBJ2-4,TGTGCCAGCAGCACAAGCGAGGGGGCCAAAAACATTCAGTACTTC,CASSTSEGAKNIQYF
few,TRBV12-3/TRBV12-4,TRBD1,TRBJ1-6,TGTGCCAGCAGTGGAGGGGGCTCCAATAATTCACCCCTCCACTTT,CASSGGGSNNSPLHF
-,TRBV20-1,TRBD1,TRBJ2-4,TGCAGTGCTTCGTCGTTCGGGACAGGGGGCCTCGCAGAAAACATTCAGTACTTC,CSASSFGTGGLAENIQYF
-,TRBV6-2/TRBV6-3,-,TRBJ2-3,TGTGCCAGCAGTTACTCTCCGCTAAAAGGCAGGTACTCTAGCACAGATACGCAGTATTTT,CASSYSPLKGRYSSTDTQYF
-,TRBV6-2/TRBV6-3,-,TRBJ2-1,TGTGCCAGCAGAGGACACCGGGACTCTCCTTCGCTCAATGAGCAGTTCTTC,CASRGHRDSPSLNEQFF
many,TRBV7-9,-,TRBJ1-4,TGTGCCAGCAGCTTAGCAGGGGATGTCCGCGGAAAACTGTTTTTT,CASSLAGDVRGKLFF
few,TRBV5-1,-,TRBJ1-1,TGCGCCAGCAGCTCCCGAGGGGCGGCGCCTGAAGCTTTCTTT,CASSSRGAAPEAFF
few,TRBV27,TRBD1,TRBJ2-7,TGTGCCAGCAGTTTAAAGACAGGGTCCTTTTACGAGCAGTACTTC,CASSLKTGSFYEQYF
-,TRBV7-8,TRBD2,TRBJ2-1,TGTGCCAGCAGCTTAGTGTTAGCTTGGGAGCGGGACTCCTACAATGAGCAGTTCTTC,CASSLVLAWERDSYNEQFF
-,TRBV7-9,-,TRBJ1-4,TGTGCCAGCAGCGAAGGACAGACGTCTAATGAAAAACTGTTTTTT,CASSEGQTSNEKLFF
-,TRBV6-1,-,TRBJ1-2,TGTGCCACCCCACTCGGGTTCGGCGGCTACACCTTC,CATPLGFGGYTF
many,TRBV7-7,-,TRBJ2-2,TGTGCCAGCAGCGCCTCTCCTGGCACCGGGGAGCTGTTTTTT,CASSASPGTGELFF
many,TRBV18,TRBD1,TRBJ2-7,TGTGCCAGCTCACCCCCTGGGACAGGGGCCCTCTACGAGCAGTACTTC,CASSPPGTGALYEQYF
few,TRBV3-1,TRBD2,TRBJ2-2,TGTGCCAGCAGCCAGACTAGCGGGGTCACCGGGGAGCTGTTTTTT,CASSQTSGVTGELFF
few,TRBV7-9,-,TRBJ2-3,TGTGCCAGCAGCAATCAGCGGATCACAGATACGCAGTATTTT,CASSNQRITDTQYF
-,TRBV20-1,TRBD2,TRBJ2-2,TGCAGTGCTAGAACGGGGGGGCCCAGCACCGGGGAGCTGTTTTTT,CSARTGGPSTGELFF
few,TRBV7-9,TRBD1,TRBJ2-5,TGTGCCAGCAGCTCGCCCCGGGACAGGGTGACGGAGACCCAGTACTTC,CASSSPRDRVTETQYF
-,TRBV19,TRBD1,TRBJ2-2,TGTGCCAGTAGTACGGGACAGGGGGCCACCGGGGAGCTGTTTTTT,CASSTGQGATGELFF
few,TRBV5-1,-,TRBJ1-1,TGCGCCAGCAGCCCTAATGGCAGGGACGCTGAAGCTTTCTTT,CASSPNGRDAEAFF
-,TRBV5-6,TRBD1,TRBJ1-1,TGTGCCAGCAGCCCTCTCAGCTTCAGGGGGCCTGAAGCTTTCTTT,CASSPLSFRGPEAFF
-,TRBV10-2,TRBD1,TRBJ2-1,TGCGCCAGCAAGAGGTGGACAGGGATCTACAATGAGCAGTTCTTC,CASKRWTGIYNEQFF
-,TRBV12-3/TRBV12-4,-,TRBJ1-3,TGTGCCAGCAGCCCGCCCCAGGGGAGGGGAAACACCATATATTTT,CASSPPQGRGNTIYF
-,TRBV20-1,TRBD2,TRBJ2-3,TGCAGTGCTAGCGGGGGGGCTAGTGATACGCAGTATTTT,CSASGGASDTQYF
few,TRBV20-1,-,TRBJ1-5,TGCAGTGCTAGAGCCGGGGGAACTACCCAGCATTTT,CSARAGGTTQHF
few,TRBV11-2,TRBD2,TRBJ2-5,TGTGCCAGCTACGGGGAGCGGGGGCAGTACTTC,CASYGERGQYF
few,TRBV7-8,-,TRBJ1-4,TGTGCCAGCAGCTTAGTTAAGGAAGGGTCTGCTGAAAAACTGTTTTTT,CASSLVKEGSAEKLFF
-,TRBV11-3,-,TRBJ2-5,TGTGCCAGCAGCTTAGACTCATACCAAGAGACCCAGTACTTC,CASSLDSYQETQYF
-,TRBV4-2,-,TRBJ1-1,TGTGCCAGCAGCCAAGAGATAGGGGGGAACACTGAAGCTTTCTTT,CASSQEIGGNTEAFF
many,TRBV11-2,-,TRBJ2-1,TGTGCCAGCAGGGGACTCAGTGGCGGTAGGTCCTACAATGAGCAGTTCTTC,CASRGLSGGRSYNEQFF
-,TRBV7-2,TRBD2,TRBJ2-5,TGTGCCAGCAGCTTAGGGTCTAGCGGGGGGGTAGTCGGAGAGACCCAGTACTTC,CASSLGSSGGVVGETQYF
few,TRBV18,TRBD2,TRBJ2-3,TGTGCCAGCTCCCTCGGAGGTAGCGGGGGACCCTTGGATACGCAGTATTTT,CASSLGGSGGPLDTQYF
-,TRBV5-1,-,TRBJ2-5,TGCGCCAGCAGCGAGGGTGTACAAGAGACCCAGTACTTC,CASSEGVQETQYF
-,TRBV7-2,-,TRBJ1-6,TGTGCCAGCAGCTTTCTGCAGGGTGATTCACCCCTCCACTTT,CASSFLQGDSPLHF
few,TRBV4-1,-,TRBJ1-4,TGCGCCAGCAGCCAACCAATTGAGTCTGCAACTAATGAAAAACTGTTTTTT,CASSQPIESATNEKLFF
few,TRBV7-6,TRBD1,TRBJ2-3,TGTGCCAGCAGCTTAAGCAGGGGGTACACAGATACGCAGTATTTT,CASSLSRGYTDTQYF
few,TRBV29-1,-,TRBJ1-2,TGCAGCGTTAATGGCTACACCTTC,CSVNGYTF
-,TRBV6-5,TRBD1,TRBJ1-5,TGTGCCAGCAGGGGGGGGACAGGCTTCAATCAGCCCCAGCATTTT,CASRGGTGFNQPQHF
-,TRBV24-1,TRBD1,TRBJ2-1,TGTGCCACCAGTGATCCCGGGACAGGGGTTCTCAATGAGCAGTTCTTC,CATSDPGTGVLNEQFF
-,TRBV7-6,-,TRBJ1-2,TGTGCCAGCAGCTTAACAGGGACGGCATACTCCCTCTATGGCTACACCTTC,CASSLTGTAYSLYGYTF
-,TRBV20-1,-,TRBJ2-7,TGCAGTGCTAGTTTGGCAGGGCATCCCTACGAGCAGTACTTC,CSASLAGHPYEQYF
few,TRBV5-1,TRBD2,TRBJ2-5,TGCGCCAGCAGCTTCCGTAGAGGTAGCGGGGGAGCGGCCCAGTACTTC,CASSFRRGSGGAAQYF
few,TRBV15,-,TRBJ2-7,TGTGCCACCAGCAGGACAGCGACCGATTACGAGCAGTACTTC,CATSRTATDYEQYF
-,TRBV7-2,-,TRBJ1-4,TGTGCCAGCAGCCCCGACAGAAATGAAAAACTGTTTTTT,CASSPDRNEKLFF
many,TRBV4-3,-,TRBJ2-2,TGCGCCAGCAGCCAGCTCTTCACCGGGGAGCTGTTTTTT,CASSQLFTGELFF
-,TRBV5-1,-,TRBJ2-5,TGCGCCAGCAGCCCAACCCCCCAAGAGACCCAGTACTTC,CASSPTPQETQYF
-,TRBV11-2,-,TRBJ2-1,TGTGCCAGCAGCTTAGGGACAGCCAATGAGCAGTTCTTC,CASSLGTANEQFF
-,TRBV6-2/TRBV6-3,-,TRBJ2-5,TGTGCCAGCAGTGTAAGCGGGCGGCAAGAGACCCAGTACTTC,CASSVSGRQETQYF
few,TRBV2,-,TRBJ2-4,TGTGCCAGCACGTTGGGCGGGTTAAACATTCAGTACTTC,CASTLGGLNIQYF
few,TRBV20-1,TRBD2,TRBJ2-1,TGCAGTGCTCTCCTAGCGGGGGGCCGGGATGAGCAGTTCTTC,CSALLAGGRDEQFF
-,TRBV7-2,TRBD1,TRBJ1-6,TGTGCCAGCAGCTTAGCTTCCTCACGACAGGGATATTCACCCCTCCACTTT,CASSLASSRQGYSPLHF
-,TRBV12-3/TRBV12-4,-,TRBJ1-1,TGTGCCAGCAGCCGTACCGAGGGCGGGACTGAAGCTTTCTTT,CASSRTEGGTEAFF
few,TRBV20-1,TRBD2,TRBJ2-5,TGCAGTGCTAGAGATCCTAGCGGGGTTGGGGAGACCCAGTACTTC,CSARDPSGVGETQYF
-,TRBV12-3/TRBV12-4,-,TRBJ1-2,TGTGCCACGACCCCCTATGGCTACACCTTC,CATTPYGYTF
few,TRBV7-2,-,TRBJ1-1,TGTGCCAGCAGCTTAGGAGTGGCGGGGGAGGCTTTCTTT,CASSLGVAGEAFF
-,TRBV5-1,TRBD1,TRBJ1-1,TGCGCCAGCAGCAAAGAAACAGGGGGGTACACTGAAGCTTTCTTT,CASSKETGGYTEAFF